What follows describes a single TCR beta chain. Original analysis: Reference gene primer amplification in the assay estimated nucleated cell counts. Using immunoSEQ multiplex PCR, the repertoire was profiled, and TCRdb retains in-frame clones only, with some absent. V, J and clone size derive from that table, while D and trimming were established from the DNA sequence. The sample has about 230,000 clones, approximately 87% seen once. This sample stems from a study of blood T cell repertoires in COVID-19. Study in general: Acute-phase and convalescent COVID-19 samples originated in the United States, Italy and Spain. Nucleic acid was either cDNA or gDNA, and it came from T cells, B-cell-depleted T cells, or PBMCs.

V lost 5 bases to trimming and J lost 3 bases; unmatched junction nucleotides: 7. There are 15 residues in the CDR3. Germline V gives CDR1 SGHVS, CDR2 FQNEAQ. This clonotype was obtained from a woman in her 70s with active or convalescent COVID-19. Sample: peripheral blood. The chain couples TRBV7-8 to TRBJ2-7; 10 bases are a match to TRBD2. As DNA, the CDR3 is TGTGCCAGCAGCATTGGACTAGCGGACCACTACGAGCAGTACTTC. It codes for CASSIGLADHYEQYF.